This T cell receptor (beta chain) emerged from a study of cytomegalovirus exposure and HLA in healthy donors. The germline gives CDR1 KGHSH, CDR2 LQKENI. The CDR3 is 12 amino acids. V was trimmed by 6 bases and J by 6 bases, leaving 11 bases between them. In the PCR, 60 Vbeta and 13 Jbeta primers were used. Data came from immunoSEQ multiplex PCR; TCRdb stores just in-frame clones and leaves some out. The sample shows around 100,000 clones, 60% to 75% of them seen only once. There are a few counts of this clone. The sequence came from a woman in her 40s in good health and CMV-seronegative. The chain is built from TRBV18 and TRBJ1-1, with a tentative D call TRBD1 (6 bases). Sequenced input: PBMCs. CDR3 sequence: CASSGTGSEAFF. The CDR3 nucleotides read TGTGCCAGCTCGGGCACAGGGTCTGAAGCTTTCTTT.